This T cell receptor beta chain is from a study of regulatory T cells in long-lasting Graves disease. General study points: Persistent cases favored TRBV28, TRBJ1-2 and TRBJ2-5.

Time point indicated: newly diagnosed GD, antithyroid drugs for less than 3 months. PBMC RNA was the source of the TCR library. Patients met American Thyroid Association criteria for Graves' disease. According to the study, TCR beta libraries were built with iRepertoire HTBI primers and CDR3-region Arm-PCR. MiXCR, run by TCRdb on the multiplex PCR reads, gives a single entry per CDR3 protein. The sample lists around 240,000 distinct CDR3 sequences, approximately 20% occurring once. In the case of this clonotype: Its matching antigen is unknown.

Trimming at V came to 5 bases and at J to 7 bases, leaving 6 bases not matched to a gene. The CDR3 has 15 amino acids. Germline CDR1 reads SEHNR; CDR2 reads FQNEAQ (reference sequence). A further study also used this sample, focusing on T cells in Graves' hyperthyroidism and ophthalmopathy.

The source material was peripheral blood mononuclear cells (PBMCs), sampled at new diagnosis, from a patient treated with antithyroid drugs. The chain combines TRBV7-9 with TRBJ1-4; 11 bases agree with TRBD1. The sequence came from a young woman with Graves disease. CDR3 region: CASSRTGGAAEKLFF. CDR3 nucleotides: TGTGCCAGCAGCCGGACAGGGGGCGCGGCTGAAAAACTGTTTTTT.